What follows describes a single T cell receptor (beta chain). The antigen remains unidentified. These data come from a study of shared clonotypes between healthy human individuals. Naive CD8 isolation took CD45RO-negative cells positively selected for CCR7 and excluded terminally differentiated effector memory CD45RA+ cells. The V and J ends lost 3 bases and 3 bases respectively, with 9 bases between them. The germline V gene has CDR1 KGHSH and CDR2 LQKENI. This CDR3 has 13 amino acids. Method: immunoSEQ multiplex PCR; TCRdb's copy keeps in-frame clones and lacks some. The sample comprises around 2,000,000 clones, roughly 94% of which are singletons, and roughly 1% rests with the top ten. Points from the study as a whole: About 5% was the fraction of naive CD4 clonotypes found shared across a handful of donors.

Sequencing used naive CD8+ T cells sorted from blood. The sequence was collected from a young man in good health. The chain couples TRBV18 to TRBJ2-7, with D possibly matching TRBD1 (5 bases). The CDR3 DNA is TGTGCCAGCTCACCGGGGCAGCACTACGAGCAGTACTTC. Amino acid sequence: CASSPGQHYEQYF.